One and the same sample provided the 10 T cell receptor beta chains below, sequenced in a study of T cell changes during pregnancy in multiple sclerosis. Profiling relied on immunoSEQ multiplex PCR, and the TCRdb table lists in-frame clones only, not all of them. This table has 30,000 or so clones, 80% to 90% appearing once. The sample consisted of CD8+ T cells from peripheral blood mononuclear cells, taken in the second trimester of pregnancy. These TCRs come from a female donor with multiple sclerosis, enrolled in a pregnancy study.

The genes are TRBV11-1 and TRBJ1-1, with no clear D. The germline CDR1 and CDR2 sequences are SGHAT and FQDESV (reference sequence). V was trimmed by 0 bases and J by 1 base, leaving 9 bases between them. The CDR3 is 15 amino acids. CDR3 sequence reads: CASSLAGVSNTEAFF. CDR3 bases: TGTGCCAGCAGCTTAGCCGGGGTCTCGAACACTGAAGCTTTCTTT.

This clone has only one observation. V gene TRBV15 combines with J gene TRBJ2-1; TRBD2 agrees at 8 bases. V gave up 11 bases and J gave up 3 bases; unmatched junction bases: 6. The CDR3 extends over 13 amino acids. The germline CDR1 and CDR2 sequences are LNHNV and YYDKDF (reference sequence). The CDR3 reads CAAGLGVYNEQFF. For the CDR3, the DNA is TGTGCCGCGGGACTAGGGGTCTACAATGAGCAGTTCTTC.

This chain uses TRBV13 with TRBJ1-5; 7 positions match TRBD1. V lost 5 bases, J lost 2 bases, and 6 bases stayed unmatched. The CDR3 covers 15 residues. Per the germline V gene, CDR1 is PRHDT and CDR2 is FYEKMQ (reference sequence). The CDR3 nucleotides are TGTGCCAGCAGCCACAGGGGTTCGGGCAATCAGCCCCAGCATTTT. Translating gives CASSHRGSGNQPQHF.

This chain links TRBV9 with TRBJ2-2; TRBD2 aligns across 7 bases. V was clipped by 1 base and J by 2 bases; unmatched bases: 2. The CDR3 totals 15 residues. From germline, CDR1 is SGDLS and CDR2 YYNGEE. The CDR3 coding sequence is TGTGCCAGCAGCGTATCGGGGGGAAACACCGGGGAGCTGTTTTTT. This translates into CASSVSGGNTGELFF.

CDR3 residues: CASSLSGGAATEAFF. The DNA of the CDR3 is TGTGCCAGCAGTTTATCCGGAGGGGCGGCGACTGAAGCTTTCTTT. This chain connects TRBV27 to TRBJ1-1; tentative D call: TRBD1 (5 bases). With 0 bases removed from V and 5 bases from J, the gap between germline ends came to 13 bases. The CDR3 totals 15 residues. Germline loops: CDR1 MNHEY, CDR2 SMNVEV (reference sequence).

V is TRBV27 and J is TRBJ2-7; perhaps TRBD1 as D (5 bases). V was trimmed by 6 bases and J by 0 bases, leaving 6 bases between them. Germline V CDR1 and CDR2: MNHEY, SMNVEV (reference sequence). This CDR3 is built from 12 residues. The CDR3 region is CASRDNSYEQYF. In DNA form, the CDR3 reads TGTGCCAGCAGGGACAACTCCTACGAGCAGTACTTC.

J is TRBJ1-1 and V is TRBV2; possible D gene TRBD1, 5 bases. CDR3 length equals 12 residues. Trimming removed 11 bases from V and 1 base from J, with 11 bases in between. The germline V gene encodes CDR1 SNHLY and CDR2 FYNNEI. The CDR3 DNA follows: TGTGCCGGGACTTCCGAGAACACTGAAGCTTTCTTT. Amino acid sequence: CAGTSENTEAFF.

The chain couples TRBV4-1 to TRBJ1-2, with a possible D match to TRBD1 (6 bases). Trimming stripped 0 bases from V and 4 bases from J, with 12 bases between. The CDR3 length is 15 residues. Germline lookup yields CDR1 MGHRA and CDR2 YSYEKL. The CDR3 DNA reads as TGCGCCAGCAGCCAAGAACCGGGACAAAGCTATGGCTACACCTTC. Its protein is CASSQEPGQSYGYTF.

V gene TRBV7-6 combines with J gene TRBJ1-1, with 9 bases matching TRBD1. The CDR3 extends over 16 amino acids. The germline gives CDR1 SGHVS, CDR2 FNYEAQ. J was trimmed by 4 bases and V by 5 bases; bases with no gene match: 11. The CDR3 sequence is CASSPRTGVGSTEAFF. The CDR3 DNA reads TGTGCCAGCAGCCCCCGGACAGGGGTGGGGAGCACTGAAGCTTTCTTT.

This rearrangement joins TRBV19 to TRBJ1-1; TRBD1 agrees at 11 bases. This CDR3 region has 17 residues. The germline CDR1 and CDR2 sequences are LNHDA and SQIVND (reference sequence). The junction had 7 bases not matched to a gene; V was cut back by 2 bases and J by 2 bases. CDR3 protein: CASSIRGQGGPNTEAFF. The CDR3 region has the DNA TGTGCCAGTAGTATAAGGGGACAGGGGGGTCCCAACACTGAAGCTTTCTTT.